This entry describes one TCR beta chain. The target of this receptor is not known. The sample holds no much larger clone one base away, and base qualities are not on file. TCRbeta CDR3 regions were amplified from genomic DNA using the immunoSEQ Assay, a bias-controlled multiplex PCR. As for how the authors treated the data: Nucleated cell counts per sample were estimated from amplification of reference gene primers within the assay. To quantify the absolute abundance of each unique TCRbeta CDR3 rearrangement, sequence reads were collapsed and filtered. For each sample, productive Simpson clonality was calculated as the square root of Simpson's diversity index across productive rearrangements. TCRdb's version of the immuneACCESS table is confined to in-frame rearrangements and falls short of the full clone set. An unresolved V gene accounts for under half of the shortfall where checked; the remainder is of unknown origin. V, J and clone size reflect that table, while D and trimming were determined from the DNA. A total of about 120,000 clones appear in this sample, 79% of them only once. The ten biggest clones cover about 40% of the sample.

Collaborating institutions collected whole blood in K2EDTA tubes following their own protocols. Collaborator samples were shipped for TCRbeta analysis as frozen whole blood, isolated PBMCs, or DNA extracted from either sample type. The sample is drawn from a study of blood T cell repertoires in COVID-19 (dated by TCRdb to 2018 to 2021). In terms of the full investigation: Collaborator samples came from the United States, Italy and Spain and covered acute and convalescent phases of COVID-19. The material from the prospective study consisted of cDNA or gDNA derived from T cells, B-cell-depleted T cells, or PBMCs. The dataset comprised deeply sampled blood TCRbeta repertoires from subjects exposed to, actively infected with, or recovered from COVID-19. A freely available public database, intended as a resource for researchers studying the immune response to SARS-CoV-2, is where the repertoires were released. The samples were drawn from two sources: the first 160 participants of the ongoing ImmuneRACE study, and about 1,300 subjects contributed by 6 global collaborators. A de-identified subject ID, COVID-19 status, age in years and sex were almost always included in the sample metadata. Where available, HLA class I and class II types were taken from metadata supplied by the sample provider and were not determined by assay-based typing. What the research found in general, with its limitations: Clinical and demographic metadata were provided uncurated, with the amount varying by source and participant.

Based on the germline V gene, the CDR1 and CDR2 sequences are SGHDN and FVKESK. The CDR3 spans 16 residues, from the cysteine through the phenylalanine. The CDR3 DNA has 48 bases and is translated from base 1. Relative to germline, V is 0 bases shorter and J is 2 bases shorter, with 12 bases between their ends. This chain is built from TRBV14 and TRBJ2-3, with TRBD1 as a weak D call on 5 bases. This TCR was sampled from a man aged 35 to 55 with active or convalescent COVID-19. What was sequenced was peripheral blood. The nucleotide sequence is TGTGCCAGCAGCCAAGAAGGGGCCGCTCACACAGATACGCAGTATTTT. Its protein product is CASSQEGAAHTDTQYF.